The next 27 T cell receptor beta chains were all read from a single sample in a study of T cell responses to AZD1222 COVID-19 vaccine. Some clones are missing from TCRdb's copy, which holds only in-frame ones; the method was immunoSEQ multiplex PCR. The sample has 100,000 to 150,000 clones; about nine tenths are singletons. Sequencing used peripheral blood, obtained on day 0 of AZD1222 vaccination. These receptors came from an adult in good health.

This chain joins TRBV11-2 and TRBJ1-1; D not certain. The CDR3 sequence is 13 residues long. Germline CDR1 is SGHAT and CDR2 is FQNNGV. Trimming cost V 4 bases and J 7 bases, with 13 bases left between them. CDR3 protein: CASSSAGSFEAFF. CDR3 nucleotides: TGTGCCAGCAGCTCAGCCGGTTCCTTTGAAGCTTTCTTT. The full variable domain, in which reference TRBV11-2 and TRBJ1-1 provide the parts outside the CDR3, is EAGVAQSPRYKIIEKRQSVAFWCNPISGHATLYWYQQILGQGPKLLIQFQNNGVVDDSQLPKDRFSAERLKGVDSTLKIQPAKLEDSAVYLCASSSAGSFEAFFGQGTRLTVV.

The chain carries TRBV9 and TRBJ2-1; possibly TRBD2 for D (5 bases). The ends were cut back, 0 bases at V and 6 bases at J, with 13 bases in the middle. This CDR3 has 15 amino acids. Germline V lookup: CDR1 SGDLS, CDR2 YYNGEE. The CDR3 protein is CASSVDGNTFNEQFF. The CDR3 DNA follows: TGTGCCAGCAGCGTAGACGGGAACACGTTCAATGAGCAGTTCTTC.

This chain joins TRBV6-5 and TRBJ1-6; D gene ambiguous. Looked up from germline, CDR1 is MNHEY and CDR2 is SVGAGI. With 7 bases removed from V and 8 bases from J, the gap between germline ends came to 9 bases. The CDR3 has 12 amino acids. The CDR3 DNA reads as TGTGCCAGCATTCGCGGGGATTCACCCCTCCACTTT. Translation: CASIRGDSPLHF.

This sequence joins TRBV7-8 and TRBJ2-7, with 7 bases fitting TRBD1. Germline V gene sequence: CDR1 SGHVS, CDR2 FQNEAQ. The V and J ends lost 5 bases and 4 bases, in that order; junction bases with no gene match: 14. The CDR3 spans 16 residues. Written as DNA, the CDR3 is TGTGCCAGCAGCCCCGGGGCGAGGACAGGACCTTACGAGCAGTACTTC. Amino acids: CASSPGARTGPYEQYF.

V and J are TRBV4-2 and TRBJ1-1, with D unresolved. V was pared by 0 bases and J by 5 bases, with 16 bases between. CDR3 length: 16 amino acids. The germline gives CDR1 LGHNA, CDR2 YNFKEQ. The CDR3 is CASSQEELSVVTEAFF. The CDR3 DNA reads TGTGCCAGCAGCCAAGAGGAGCTGTCAGTAGTAACTGAAGCTTTCTTT.

The chain links TRBV16 to TRBJ2-4; D is possibly TRBD1 or TRBD2 (6 bases each). The length of the CDR3 is 15 residues. Trimming removed 5 bases from V and 4 bases from J, with 15 bases in between. Germline-derived CDR1 and CDR2 are KGHSY and FQNENV. CDR3 residues: CASSANSGAKNIQYF. DNA for the CDR3: TGTGCCAGCAGCGCAAACTCGGGGGCGAAAAACATTCAGTACTTC.

The chain carries TRBV10-2 and TRBJ1-4; a weak D match, TRBD1 (6 bases). This CDR3 is 15 amino acids long. Germline CDR1 reads WSHSY; CDR2 reads SAAADI. Between the trimmed V and J ends, which lost 7 bases and 4 bases, there was a span of 16 bases. This CDR3 reads CASNEQGGINEKLFF. The CDR3 DNA is TGCGCCAGCAACGAACAGGGAGGAATTAATGAAAAACTGTTTTTT.

The chain recombines TRBV5-5 with TRBJ1-2; 7 bases are shared with TRBD1. The CDR3 has 13 amino acids. Trimming removed 0 bases from V and 6 bases from J; junction bases left unmatched: 2. Germline loops: CDR1 SGHKS, CDR2 YYEKEE (reference sequence). For the CDR3, the DNA is TGTGCCAGCAGCTTGGACAGGGGCAATGGCTACACCTTC. Translation: CASSLDRGNGYTF.

The CDR3, as DNA: TGTGCCAGCAGCTACCGGGACAGCTCCTATAATTCACCCCTCCACTTT. It specifies CASSYRDSSYNSPLHF. J is TRBJ1-6 and V is TRBV6-5; TRBD1 aligns across 7 bases. The CDR3 loop spans 16 amino acids. From germline, CDR1 is MNHEY and CDR2 SVGAGI. V lost 6 bases and J lost 0; bases outside the gene matches: 5.

This chain uses TRBV29-1 with TRBJ2-3; 9 positions agree with TRBD1. Per the germline V gene, CDR1 is SQVTM and CDR2 is ANQGSEA. V lost 4 bases to trimming and J lost 6 bases; unmatched junction nucleotides: 5. This CDR3 region has 13 residues. The DNA for the CDR3 is TGCAGCGTTGTGGGACAGGGCTTCGATACGCAGTATTTT. The encoded protein is CSVVGQGFDTQYF.

The chain employs TRBV4-1 and TRBJ1-5; D ambiguous. V was pared by 5 bases and J by 2 bases, with 13 bases between. CDR1 and CDR2 (germline): MGHRA, YSYEKL. This CDR3 contains 15 residues. This CDR3 is CASSLSGDRNQPQHF. CDR3 nucleotide sequence: TGCGCCAGCAGCTTATCAGGAGATCGCAATCAGCCCCAGCATTTT.

This sequence joins TRBV5-1 and TRBJ1-6; TRBD1 might be the D (5 bases). The CDR3 runs to 17 residues. Trimming left V 0 bases short and J 10 bases short, with 20 bases between. CDR1 and CDR2 (germline): SGHRS, YFSETQ. CDR3 nucleotides: TGCGCCAGCAGCTTGGTGGGGCTGGAGCACCTGGGGTCACCCCTCCACTTT. It encodes CASSLVGLEHLGSPLHF.

The chain links TRBV18 to TRBJ1-2; D remains unclear. Germline V gene lookup returns CDR1 KGHSH and CDR2 LQKENI. The V and J ends lost 3 bases and 8 bases respectively, with 10 bases between them. This CDR3 spans 12 amino acids. The CDR3 is CASSPRTGGYTF. CDR3 nucleotide sequence: TGTGCCAGCTCACCCAGGACCGGGGGCTACACCTTC.

This rearrangement joins TRBV7-8 to TRBJ1-3; weak D call: TRBD1 (6 bases). CDR3 size: 15 residues. Germline assignment: CDR1 SGHVS and CDR2 FQNEAQ. V lost 5 bases, J lost 0 bases, and 11 bases lay in between. As DNA, the CDR3 is TGTGCCAGCAGCCAAGGGACAAGCTCTGGAAACACCATATATTTT. This sequence encodes CASSQGTSSGNTIYF.

The chain has TRBV19 and TRBJ2-3; D may be TRBD2 (6 bases). V dropped 5 bases and J dropped 0 bases, with 12 bases sitting between them. Germline V gene data show CDR1 as LNHDA and CDR2 as SQIVND (reference sequence). This CDR3 has 15 amino acids. In DNA, the CDR3 is TGTGCCAGTAGTCCCAGCGGGTCCAGCACAGATACGCAGTATTTT. Translating gives CASSPSGSSTDTQYF. Based on the CDR3 plus reference TRBV19 and TRBJ2-3, the full variable domain is DGGITQSPKYLFRKEGQNVTLSCEQNLNHDAMYWYRQDPGQGLRLIYYSQIVNDFQKGDIAEGYSVSREKKESFPLTVTSAQKNPTAFYLCASSPSGSSTDTQYFGPGTRLTVL.

V usage is TRBV7-3 and J usage is TRBJ2-3; maybe TRBD1 (6 bases). The CDR3 length is 15 residues. CDR1 is SGHTA, CDR2 FQGTGA, per germline. V lost 5 bases, J lost 4 bases, and 16 bases lay in between. The CDR3 nucleotides read TGTGCCAGCAGCCCGAGACCACAGGGCTCAGATACGCAGTATTTT. Translated: CASSPRPQGSDTQYF. The full variable domain, rest sourced from reference TRBV7-3 and TRBJ2-3, is GAGVSQTPSNKVTEKGKYVELRCDPISGHTALYWYRQSLGQGPEFLIYFQGTGAADDSGLPNDRFFAVRPEGSVSTLKIQRTERGDSAVYLCASSPRPQGSDTQYFGPGTRLTVL.

The CDR3 coding sequence is TGCGCCAGCAGCCCCTCGGTACGGACAGGGAAGACTGAAGCTTTCTTT. Its translation: CASSPSVRTGKTEAFF. The chain joins TRBV5-1 to TRBJ1-1; 8 nucleotides match TRBD1. Trimming cost V 4 bases and J 5 bases; bases outside gene matches: 13. The CDR3 runs to 16 residues. Germline CDR1 SGHRS, CDR2 YFSETQ.

V is TRBV6-4 and J is TRBJ1-2; tentative D call: TRBD1 (6 bases). V gave up 7 bases and J gave up 4 bases, with 13 bases separating them. The CDR3 runs to 13 residues. Germline assignment: CDR1 MRHNA and CDR2 SNTAGT. The CDR3 bases are TGTGCCAGCACCGAACAGGGCGTCTATGGCTACACCTTC. Translated: CASTEQGVYGYTF.

The chain recombines TRBV30 with TRBJ1-1; 12 bases map to TRBD1. Trimming removed 3 bases from V and 4 bases from J; junction bases left unmatched: 3. The CDR3 has 14 amino acids. The germline V gene has CDR1 GTSNPN and CDR2 SVGIG (reference sequence). CDR3 sequence reads: CAWSMGQGATEAFF. Written as DNA, the CDR3 is TGTGCCTGGAGCATGGGACAGGGGGCCACTGAAGCTTTCTTT.

The chain couples TRBV9 to TRBJ2-5; 10 nucleotides line up with TRBD2. Germline CDR1 SGDLS, CDR2 YYNGEE. V shed 4 bases, J shed 1 base, and the junction held 7 bases outside the gene matches. The CDR3 covers 16 residues. CDR3 sequence (DNA): TGTGCCAGCAGCCCAAGCACTAGCGGGGTCCAAGAGACCCAGTACTTC. It yields the protein CASSPSTSGVQETQYF.

The rearrangement links TRBV3-1 (or the pseudogene TRBV3-2) to TRBJ2-3, with TRBD2 matching 12 bases. CDR1 is LGHDT, CDR2 YNNKEL, per germline (reference sequence). CDR3 length equals 16 residues. The ends lost 6 bases at V and 7 bases at J; junction bases unmatched: 11. The CDR3 sequence is CASSLISSGGGNTQYF. For the CDR3, the DNA is TGTGCCAGCAGTTTGATTTCTAGCGGGGGGGGAAATACGCAGTATTTT.

The chain recombines TRBV2 with TRBJ1-3; D is unclear. Trimming removed 4 bases from V and 2 bases from J, with 15 bases in between. CDR1 SNHLY and CDR2 FYNNEI come from the germline V gene. The CDR3 is 16 residues long. CDR3 sequence: CASSVPADSPGNTIYF. Here the CDR3 DNA reads TGTGCCAGCAGTGTGCCCGCGGACTCTCCTGGAAACACCATATATTTT. The full variable domain, its missing parts supplied by reference TRBV2 and TRBJ1-3, is EPEVTQTPSHQVTQMGQEVILRCVPISNHLYFYWYRQILGQKVEFLVSFYNNEISEKSEIFDDQFSVERPDGSNFTLKIRSTKLEDSAMYFCASSVPADSPGNTIYFGEGSWLTVV.

On this clone: Different DNA sequences within this sample yield the same CDR3. The chain couples TRBV6-1 to TRBJ1-2; unclear D gene. CDR3 size: 13 residues. Germline assignment: CDR1 MNHNS and CDR2 SASEGT. V was pared by 3 bases and J by 2 bases, with 7 bases between. CDR3 loop: CASSERRNYGYTF. The CDR3 nucleotides are TGTGCCAGCAGTGAGCGGAGAAACTATGGCTACACCTTC.

The CDR3 DNA is TGTGCCAGCAGTTTATTTGGGGGGCTTATGGATACGCAGTATTTT. Protein sequence: CASSLFGGLMDTQYF. V gene TRBV27 combines with J gene TRBJ2-3, with D possibly called TRBD1 or TRBD2 (6 bases each). The CDR3 spans 15 residues. The V and J ends lost 1 base and 6 bases respectively, with 14 bases between them. Germline-derived CDR1 and CDR2 are MNHEY and SMNVEV (reference sequence).

The chain joins TRBV7-8 to TRBJ1-5; D gene uncertain. The V end lost 2 bases, the J end lost 1 base, and 12 bases lay between the germline ends. From germline, CDR1 is SGHVS and CDR2 FQNEAQ. The CDR3 totals 16 residues. The CDR3 bases are TGTGCCAGCAGCTTATATTTCAGGTCGAGCAATCAGCCCCAGCATTTT. It specifies CASSLYFRSSNQPQHF.

J is TRBJ1-6 and V is TRBV7-2, with TRBD1 as a possible D gene (6 bases). Trimming took 1 base from V and 8 from J, leaving 12 bases between them. The CDR3 runs to 15 residues. CDR1 and CDR2 from the germline V gene are SGHTA and FQGNSA. The CDR3 spells CASSLVAGADSPLHF. DNA for the CDR3: TGTGCCAGCAGCTTAGTGGCAGGGGCCGATTCACCCCTCCACTTT.

The rearrangement joins TRBV7-9 to TRBJ2-2; 7 bases are shared with TRBD2. Per germline, CDR1 SEHNR and CDR2 FQNEAQ (reference sequence). V shed 7 bases and J 7 bases; nucleotides not matched to a gene: 9. The CDR3 has 14 amino acids. CDR3 loop: CASKVRGYGGELFF. The CDR3 nucleotides are TGTGCCAGCAAGGTGCGGGGGTACGGCGGGGAGCTGTTTTTT.